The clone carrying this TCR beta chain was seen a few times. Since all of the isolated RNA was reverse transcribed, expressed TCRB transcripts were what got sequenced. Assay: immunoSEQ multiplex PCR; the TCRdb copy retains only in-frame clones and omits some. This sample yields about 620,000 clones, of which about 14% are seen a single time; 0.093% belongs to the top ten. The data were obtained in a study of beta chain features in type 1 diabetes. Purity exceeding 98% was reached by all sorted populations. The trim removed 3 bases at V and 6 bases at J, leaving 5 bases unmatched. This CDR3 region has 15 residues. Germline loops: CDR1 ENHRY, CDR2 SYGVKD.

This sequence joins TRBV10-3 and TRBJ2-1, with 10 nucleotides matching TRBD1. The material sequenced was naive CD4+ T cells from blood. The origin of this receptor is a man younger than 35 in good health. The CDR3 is CAISEMGQGSNEQFF. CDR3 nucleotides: TGTGCCATCAGTGAAATGGGACAGGGGTCCAATGAGCAGTTCTTC.